The rows below give T cell receptor beta chains drawn from one sample of a study of identical twins. TCRdb passed the 5' RACE reads through MiXCR, listing each CDR3 protein once. This sample has about 890,000 distinct CDR3 sequences, with around 12% found just once. In addition, the sample was reused for a study of yellow fever vaccine responses in identical twins.

Material: PBMCs. The receptors originated from a woman between 18 and 29 years old in good health. CDR3s include the opening cysteine and the closing phenylalanine or tryptophan. D genes are given only for firm matches. Not every row has a clone size; where given, it reads once, few, many or a size class.

j_gene | d_gene | abundance | v_gene | CDR3aa | CDR3nt
TRBJ2-1 | TRBD1 | many | TRBV20-1 | CSRDRGGNEQFF | TGCAGCCGGGACAGGGGGGGCAATGAGCAGTTCTTC
TRBJ2-3 | TRBD1 | . | TRBV6-1 | CATTVGDRDTQYF | TGTGCCACCACCGTGGGGGACAGAGATACGCAGTATTTT
TRBJ2-2 | TRBD1 | once | TRBV10-3 | CAISDTGTVNTGELFF | TGTGCCATCAGTGATACCGGGACAGTGAACACCGGGGAGCTGTTTTTT
TRBJ1-2 | . | few | TRBV12-3/TRBV12-4 | CASNRGFGTRGYTF | TGTGCCAGCAACCGGGGGTTTGGGACGCGCGGCTACACCTTC
TRBJ2-5 | TRBD1 | many | TRBV4-1 | CASSQDRGTVRETQYF | TGCGCCAGCAGCCAAGATCGTGGGACAGTTAGGGAGACCCAGTACTTC
TRBJ2-1 | TRBD1 | . | TRBV15 | CATSRRTGGSNEQFF | TGTGCCACCAGCAGAAGGACAGGGGGTAGCAATGAGCAGTTCTTC
TRBJ2-6 | . | . | TRBV15 | CAADREGANVLTF | TGTGCCGCCGACAGAGAAGGGGCCAACGTCCTGACTTTC
TRBJ2-3 | TRBD2 | . | TRBV11-1 | CASTQGEAGGLLTDTQYF | TGTGCCAGCACCCAAGGGGAAGCGGGGGGGCTTTTAACTGATACGCAGTATTTT
TRBJ2-2 | . | few | TRBV24-1 | CATSDFREKNTGELFF | TGTGCCACCAGTGATTTCCGCGAGAAGAACACCGGGGAGCTGTTTTTT
TRBJ2-5 | TRBD1 | . | TRBV20-1 | CSAIQTGGWQETQYF | TGCAGTGCTATCCAAACAGGGGGCTGGCAAGAGACCCAGTACTTC
TRBJ2-3 | TRBD2 | . | TRBV7-9 | CVFGLAGSTDTQYF | TGTGTTTTCGGTCTAGCGGGGTCCACAGATACGCAGTATTTT
TRBJ2-3 | . | many | TRBV5-1 | CASSPLGGSTDTQYF | TGTGCCAGCAGCCCATTGGGGGGAAGCACAGATACGCAGTATTTT
TRBJ1-2 | . | . | TRBV2 | CASGMTEPNYGYTF | TGTGCCAGCGGTATGACGGAACCTAACTATGGCTACACCTTC
TRBJ2-7 | TRBD2 | few | TRBV5-1 | CASSLGGLAVYEQYF | TGCGCCAGCAGCTTAGGGGGACTAGCGGTCTACGAGCAGTACTTC
TRBJ1-3 | . | . | TRBV28 | CASTPTGISNTIYF | TGTGCCAGCACCCCTACCGGGATATCCAACACCATATATTTT
TRBJ1-6 | . | . | TRBV7-6 | CASSPDGGPSPLHF | TGTGCCAGCAGCCCCGACGGAGGCCCTTCACCCCTCCACTTT